What follows are 9 T cell receptor beta chains derived from one specimen sequenced in a study of cytomegalovirus exposure and HLA in healthy donors. Generated by immunoSEQ multiplex PCR, the TCRdb table keeps only in-frame clones and is missing some. The table includes 60,000 or so clones, around 94% detected once. The sequenced sample consisted of PBMCs. Receptors were obtained from a man aged 18 to 30 in good health and CMV-seronegative.

The chain links TRBV6-1 to TRBJ1-3, with TRBD1 matching over 7 bases. J lost 0 bases, V lost 4 bases, and 9 bases had no gene match. Germline CDR1 reads MNHNS; CDR2 reads SASEGT. This CDR3 region has 17 residues. The CDR3 DNA is TGTGCCAGCAGTGCCCGAGGGGGCATGAGCTCTGGAAACACCATATATTTT. Translation gives CASSARGGMSSGNTIYF.

The rearrangement uses TRBV10-3 and TRBJ2-2, with D possibly being TRBD1 (5 bases). Germline assignment: CDR1 ENHRY and CDR2 SYGVKD. V lost 3 bases, J lost 0 bases, and 11 bases lay in between. The CDR3 spans 16 residues. CDR3 bases: TGTGCCATCAGTGAATATGGGGCCCCGAACACCGGGGAGCTGTTTTTT. Its translation: CAISEYGAPNTGELFF.

The sample holds one count of this clone. The V call is TRBV6-1, the J call TRBJ2-7; 8 positions match TRBD1. V lost 2 bases to trimming and J lost 4 bases; unmatched junction nucleotides: 4. The V gene's germline CDR1 is MNHNS and CDR2 SASEGT. CDR3 length: 14 residues. The CDR3 DNA sequence: TGTGCCAGCAGTGAAAGGACAGGGTTATACGAGCAGTACTTC. This gives the protein CASSERTGLYEQYF.

The CDR3 nucleotides are TGTGCCAGCAGTCCGACAGGAAGCTCTGGGGCCAACGTCCTGACTTTC. Residues: CASSPTGSSGANVLTF. The chain recombines TRBV27 with TRBJ2-6; tentatively, D is TRBD1 (6 bases). The CDR3 is made up of 16 amino acids. Trimming stripped 5 bases from V and 0 bases from J, with 11 bases between. Germline-derived CDR1 and CDR2 are MNHEY and SMNVEV (reference sequence).

This chain joins TRBV21-1 and TRBJ1-1; TRBD1 reflects the table's D call only, with no check against the DNA. TRBV21-1 is designated a pseudogene. CDR3 length: 13 residues. The CDR3 reads CASSIGGTTEAFF. The CDR3 DNA follows: TGTGCCAGCAGCATAGGGGGCACAACTGAAGCTTTCTTT.

This clone was counted once. The V gene is TRBV27, the J gene TRBJ1-1; 10 nucleotides match TRBD1. CDR1 and CDR2 from the germline V gene are MNHEY and SMNVEV (reference sequence). The V gene end was trimmed by 6 bases and the J gene end by 7 bases; junction bases not matched to a gene: 5. The CDR3 is 13 amino acids. CDR3 amino acids: CASRPGQGIEAFF. Here the CDR3 DNA reads TGTGCCAGCAGACCGGGACAGGGGATTGAAGCTTTCTTT.

This clone has just one count. The genes are TRBV29-1 and TRBJ1-4, with a tentative D call TRBD1 (5 bases). This CDR3 comprises 13 residues. Trimming removed 4 bases at V and 3 bases at J, with 9 bases between. The V gene's germline CDR1 is SQVTM and CDR2 ANQGSEA. In nucleotides, the CDR3 is TGCAGCGTTGTGGCAGGGTCTAATGAAAAACTGTTTTTT. This codes for CSVVAGSNEKLFF.

This clone was recorded a few times. Written as DNA, the CDR3 is TGTGCCAGCAGTTACTCGAAGGGAGGGAGCAATCAGCCCCAGCATTTT. This sequence encodes CASSYSKGGSNQPQHF. This rearrangement joins TRBV6-5 to TRBJ1-5; no definite D call. This CDR3 has 16 amino acids. V was clipped by 0 bases and J by 1 base, with 10 bases between them. CDR1 is MNHEY, CDR2 SVGAGI, per germline.

This chain uses TRBV6-5 with TRBJ2-7; perhaps TRBD2 as D (6 bases). The germline V and J ends were trimmed by 2 bases and 1 base, with 12 bases remaining between them. CDR1 is MNHEY and CDR2 is SVGAGI in the germline V gene. This CDR3 is built from 15 residues. CDR3 sequence: CASSYARGKSYEQYF. The CDR3 DNA sequence: TGTGCCAGCAGTTACGCTCGGGGGAAGTCCTACGAGCAGTACTTC.